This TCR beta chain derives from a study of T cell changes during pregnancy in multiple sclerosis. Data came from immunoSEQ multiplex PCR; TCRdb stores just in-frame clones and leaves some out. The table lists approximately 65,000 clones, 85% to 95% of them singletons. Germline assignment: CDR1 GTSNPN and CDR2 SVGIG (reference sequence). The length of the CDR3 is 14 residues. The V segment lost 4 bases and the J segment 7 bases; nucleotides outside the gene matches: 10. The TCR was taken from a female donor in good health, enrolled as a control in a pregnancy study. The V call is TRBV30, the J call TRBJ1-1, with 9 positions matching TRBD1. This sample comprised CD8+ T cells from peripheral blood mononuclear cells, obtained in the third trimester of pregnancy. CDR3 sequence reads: CAWTPTGGLFEAFF. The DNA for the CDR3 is TGTGCCTGGACTCCGACAGGGGGGCTTTTTGAAGCTTTCTTT.